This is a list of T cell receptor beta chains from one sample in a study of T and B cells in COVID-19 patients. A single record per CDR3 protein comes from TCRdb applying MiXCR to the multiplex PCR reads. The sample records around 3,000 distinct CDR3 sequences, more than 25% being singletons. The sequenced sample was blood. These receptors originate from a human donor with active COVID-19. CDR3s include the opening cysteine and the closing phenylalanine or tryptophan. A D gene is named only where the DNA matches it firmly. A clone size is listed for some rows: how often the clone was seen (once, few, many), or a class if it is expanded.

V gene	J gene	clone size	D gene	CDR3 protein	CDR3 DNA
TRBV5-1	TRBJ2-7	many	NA	CASSLTGDSYEQYF	TGCGCCAGCAGCTTGACTGGGGACTCCTACGAGCAGTACTTC
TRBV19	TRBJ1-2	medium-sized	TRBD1	CASSTIGQGRGGYTF	TGTGCCAGTAGTACGATCGGACAGGGCAGGGGTGGCTACACCTTC
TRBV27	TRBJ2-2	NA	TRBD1	CASIRQGATGELFF	TGTGCCAGCATCCGACAGGGGGCGACCGGGGAGCTGTTTTTT
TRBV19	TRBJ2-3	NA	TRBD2	CASRSSGGTDTQYF	TGTGCCAGTAGGAGTAGCGGGGGCACAGATACGCAGTATTTT
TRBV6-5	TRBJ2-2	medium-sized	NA	CASSYSLSGGRNTGELFF	TGTGCCAGCAGTTACTCTCTCTCTGGGGGACGCAACACCGGGGAGCTGTTTTTT
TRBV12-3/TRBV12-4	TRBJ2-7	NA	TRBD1	CASNPGQGTYEQYF	TGTGCCAGCAACCCAGGACAGGGAACCTACGAGCAGTACTTC
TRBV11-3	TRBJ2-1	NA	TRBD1	CASSSGTGPYNEQFF	TGTGCCAGCAGCTCCGGGACAGGGCCCTACAATGAGCAGTTCTTC
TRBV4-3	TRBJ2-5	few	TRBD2	CASSQASGGLNGETQYF	TGCGCCAGCAGCCAAGCTAGCGGGGGCCTGAACGGGGAGACCCAGTACTTC
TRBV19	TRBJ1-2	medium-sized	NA	CASSALIGGRGYTF	TGTGCCAGTAGTGCCCTAATTGGGGGACGTGGCTACACCTTC
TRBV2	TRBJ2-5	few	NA	CASRQSFRVVRVETQYF	TGTGCCAGCAGGCAATCATTCAGGGTGGTTAGGGTAGAGACCCAGTACTTC
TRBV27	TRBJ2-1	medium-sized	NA	CASSPRRGSGDEQFF	TGTGCCAGCAGTCCTCGGAGGGGGAGTGGCGATGAGCAGTTCTTC
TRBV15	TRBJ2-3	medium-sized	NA	CATSSGDLSDTDTQYF	TGTGCCACCAGCAGTGGGGACCTTTCGGACACAGATACGCAGTATTTT
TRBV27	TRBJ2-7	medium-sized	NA	CASRPYVQEFYEQYF	TGTGCCAGCAGACCCTACGTCCAGGAGTTCTACGAGCAGTACTTC
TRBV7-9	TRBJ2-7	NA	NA	CASSLGGDSYEQYF	TGTGCCAGCAGCTTAGGGGGAGACTCCTACGAGCAGTACTTC
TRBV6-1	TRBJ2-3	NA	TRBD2	CASIRGGGTDTQYF	TGTGCCAGCATACGCGGGGGGGGCACAGATACGCAGTATTTT
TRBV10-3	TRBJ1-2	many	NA	CAIRDSGEDYGYTF	TGTGCCATCAGGGATTCAGGGGAGGACTATGGCTACACCTTC
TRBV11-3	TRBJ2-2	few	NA	CASSFWQSNTGELFF	TGTGCCAGCAGCTTTTGGCAGTCGAACACCGGGGAGCTGTTTTTT
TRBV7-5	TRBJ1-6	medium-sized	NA	CISVSEAVRDDRDCSPLHF	NA
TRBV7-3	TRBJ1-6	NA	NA	CASSSTGSRSPLHF	TGTGCCAGCAGCTCCACAGGGTCTCGGTCACCCCTCCACTTT
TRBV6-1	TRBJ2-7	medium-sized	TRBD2	CAIGREGQPYEQYF	TGTGCCATCGGACGGGAGGGGCAACCCTACGAGCAGTACTTC
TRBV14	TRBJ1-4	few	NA	CASSQDYRNEKLFF	TGTGCCAGCAGCCAAGACTATAGAAATGAAAAACTGTTTTTT
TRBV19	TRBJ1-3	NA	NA	CASSIQGRGMGNTIYF	TGTGCCAGTAGTATCCAGGGGCGCGGCATGGGAAACACCATATATTTT
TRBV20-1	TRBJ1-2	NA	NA	CSLFGGLNRYTF	TGCAGCCTATTTGGGGGACTAAATCGCTACACCTTC
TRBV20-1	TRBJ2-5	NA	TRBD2	CSAHFPATSGGTQYF	TGCAGTGCGCACTTCCCCGCGACTAGCGGGGGAACCCAGTACTTC
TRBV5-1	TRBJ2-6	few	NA	CASSSGRGTGANVLTF	TGCGCCAGCAGCTCAGGACGCGGCACTGGGGCCAACGTCCTGACTTTC
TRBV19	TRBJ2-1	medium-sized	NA	CASSGVSYNEQFF	TGTGCCAGTAGCGGGGTCTCCTACAATGAGCAGTTCTTC